This T cell receptor beta chain was obtained from a study of radiation and T cells in renal cell carcinoma. As for time point: blood 2 weeks post-SBRT. This sample's treatment: 15 Gy SBRT to primary tumor, nephrectomy 4 weeks later. TCRdb keeps only in-frame clones here, not all; method: immunoSEQ multiplex PCR. The table lists roughly 80,000 clones, 80% to 90% of them singletons. Germline V gene lookup returns CDR1 SGHRS and CDR2 YFSETQ. The CDR3 covers 12 residues. V was trimmed by 5 bases and J by 7 bases, leaving 12 bases between them. This TCR came from a woman between 45 and 60 years old with renal cell carcinoma. Sequences were derived from blood, sampled from a patient whose treatment included radiotherapy and nephrectomy. The rearrangement uses TRBV5-1 and TRBJ1-1; D perhaps matches TRBD1 (5 bases). The CDR3 nucleotides are TGCGCCAGCAGACGCGGGACGGATGAAGCTTTCTTT. It encodes CASRRGTDEAFF.